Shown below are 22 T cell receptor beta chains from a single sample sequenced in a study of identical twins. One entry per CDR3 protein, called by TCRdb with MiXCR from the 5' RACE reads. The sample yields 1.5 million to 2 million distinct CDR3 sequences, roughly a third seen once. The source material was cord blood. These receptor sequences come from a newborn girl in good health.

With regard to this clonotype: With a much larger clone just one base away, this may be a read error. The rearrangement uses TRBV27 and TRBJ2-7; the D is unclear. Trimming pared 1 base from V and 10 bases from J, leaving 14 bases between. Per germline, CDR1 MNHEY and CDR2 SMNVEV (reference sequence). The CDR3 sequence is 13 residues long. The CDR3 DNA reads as TGTGCCAGCAGTTTATTCCTGAGAAGGAGCCAGTACTTC. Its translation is CASSLFLRRSQYF.

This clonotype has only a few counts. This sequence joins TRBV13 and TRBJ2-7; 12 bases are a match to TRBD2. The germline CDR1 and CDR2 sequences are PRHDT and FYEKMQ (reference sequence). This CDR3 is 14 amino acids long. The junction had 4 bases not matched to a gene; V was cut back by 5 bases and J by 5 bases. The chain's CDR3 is CASSRLAGANEQYF. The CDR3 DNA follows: TGTGCCAGCAGCCGACTAGCGGGAGCCAACGAGCAGTACTTC.

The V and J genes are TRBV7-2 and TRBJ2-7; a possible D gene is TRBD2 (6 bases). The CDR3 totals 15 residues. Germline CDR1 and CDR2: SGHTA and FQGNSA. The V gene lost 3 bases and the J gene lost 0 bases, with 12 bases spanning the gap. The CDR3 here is CASSFGGASSYEQYF. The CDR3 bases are TGTGCCAGCAGCTTTGGCGGGGCCAGCTCCTACGAGCAGTACTTC. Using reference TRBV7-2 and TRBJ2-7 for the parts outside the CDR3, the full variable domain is GAGVSQSPSNKVTEKGKDVELRCDPISGHTALYWYRQSLGQGLEFLIYFQGNSAPDKSGLPSDRFSAERTGGSVSTLTIQRTQQEDSAVYLCASSFGGASSYEQYFGPGTRLTVT.

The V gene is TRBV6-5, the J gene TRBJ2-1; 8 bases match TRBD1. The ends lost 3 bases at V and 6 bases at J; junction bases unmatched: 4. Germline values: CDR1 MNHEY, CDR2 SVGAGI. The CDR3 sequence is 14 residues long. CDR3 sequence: CASSYDRGPNEQFF. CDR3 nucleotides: TGTGCCAGCAGTTATGACAGGGGTCCCAATGAGCAGTTCTTC.

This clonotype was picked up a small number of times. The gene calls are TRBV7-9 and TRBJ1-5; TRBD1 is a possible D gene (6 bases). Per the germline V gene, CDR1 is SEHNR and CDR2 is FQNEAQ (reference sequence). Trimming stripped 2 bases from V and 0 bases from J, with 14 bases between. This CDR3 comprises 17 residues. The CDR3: CASSLYGGQYSNQPQHF. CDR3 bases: TGTGCCAGCAGCTTATATGGTGGACAGTATAGCAATCAGCCCCAGCATTTT.

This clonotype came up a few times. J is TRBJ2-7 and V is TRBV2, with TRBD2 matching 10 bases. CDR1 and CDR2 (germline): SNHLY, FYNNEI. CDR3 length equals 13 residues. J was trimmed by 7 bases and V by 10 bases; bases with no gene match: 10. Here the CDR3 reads CAIRTSGYNEQYF. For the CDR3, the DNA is TGTGCCATCAGGACTAGCGGCTACAATGAGCAGTACTTC. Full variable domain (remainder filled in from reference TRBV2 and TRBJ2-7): EPEVTQTPSHQVTQMGQEVILRCVPISNHLYFYWYRQILGQKVEFLVSFYNNEISEKSEIFDDQFSVERPDGSNFTLKIRSTKLEDSAMYFCAIRTSGYNEQYFGPGTRLTVT.

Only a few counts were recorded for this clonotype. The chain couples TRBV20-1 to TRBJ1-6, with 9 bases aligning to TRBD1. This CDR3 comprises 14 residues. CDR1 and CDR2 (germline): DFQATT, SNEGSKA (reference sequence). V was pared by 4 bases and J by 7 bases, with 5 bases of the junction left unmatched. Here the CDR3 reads CSAIRDRVNSPLHF. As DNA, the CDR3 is TGCAGTGCTATACGGGACAGGGTAAATTCACCCCTCCACTTT.

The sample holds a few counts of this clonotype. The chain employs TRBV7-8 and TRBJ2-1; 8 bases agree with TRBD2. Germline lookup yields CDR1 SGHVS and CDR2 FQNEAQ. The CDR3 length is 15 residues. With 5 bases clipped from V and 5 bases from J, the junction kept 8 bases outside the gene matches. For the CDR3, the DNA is TGTGCCAGCAGCCACATAGCGGGACCCGACAATGAGCAGTTCTTC. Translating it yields CASSHIAGPDNEQFF.

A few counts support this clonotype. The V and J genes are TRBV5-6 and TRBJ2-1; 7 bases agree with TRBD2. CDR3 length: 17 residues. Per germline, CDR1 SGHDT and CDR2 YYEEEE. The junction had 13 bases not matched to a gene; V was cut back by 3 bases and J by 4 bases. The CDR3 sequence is CASSSDDGLAAYNEQFF. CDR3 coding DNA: TGTGCCAGCAGCTCGGATGATGGCCTAGCGGCATACAATGAGCAGTTCTTC.

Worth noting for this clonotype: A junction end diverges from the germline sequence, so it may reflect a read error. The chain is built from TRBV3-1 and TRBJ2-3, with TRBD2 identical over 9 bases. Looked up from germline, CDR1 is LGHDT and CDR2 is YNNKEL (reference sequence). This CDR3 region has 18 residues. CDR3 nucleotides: TGTGCCAGCAGCCAAGATTCCCAGCTAGCGGGACGCACAGATACGCGGTATTTT. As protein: CASSQDSQLAGRTDTRYF.

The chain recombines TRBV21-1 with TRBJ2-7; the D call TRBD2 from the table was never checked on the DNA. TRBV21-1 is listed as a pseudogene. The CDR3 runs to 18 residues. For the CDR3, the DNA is TGTGCCAGCAGCAGATGCGGGAGACTCGGGGAGGAGCGCCACGAGCAGTACTTC. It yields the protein CASSRCGRLGEERHEQYF.

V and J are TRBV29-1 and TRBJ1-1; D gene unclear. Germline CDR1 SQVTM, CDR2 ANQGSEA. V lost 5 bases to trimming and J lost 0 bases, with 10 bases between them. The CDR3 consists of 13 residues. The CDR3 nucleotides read TGCAGCGTTCTCAGCAGCATGAACACTGAAGCTTTCTTT. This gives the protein CSVLSSMNTEAFF. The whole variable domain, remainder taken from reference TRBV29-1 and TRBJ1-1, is SAVISQKPSRDICQRGTSLTIQCQVDSQVTMMFWYRQQPGQSLTLIATANQGSEATYESGFVIDKFPISRPNLTFSTLTVSNMSPEDSSIYLCSVLSSMNTEAFFGQGTRLTVV.

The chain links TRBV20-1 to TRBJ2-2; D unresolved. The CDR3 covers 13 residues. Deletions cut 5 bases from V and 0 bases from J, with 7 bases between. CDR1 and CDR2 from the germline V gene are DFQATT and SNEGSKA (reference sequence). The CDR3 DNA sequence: TGCAGTGCTCAGGACCCGAACACCGGGGAGCTGTTTTTT. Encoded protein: CSAQDPNTGELFF.

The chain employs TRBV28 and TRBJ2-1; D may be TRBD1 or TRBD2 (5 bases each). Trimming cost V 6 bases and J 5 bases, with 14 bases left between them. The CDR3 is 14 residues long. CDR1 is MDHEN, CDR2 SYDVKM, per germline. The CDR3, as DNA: TGTGCCAGCAGCGGGACCCCTCTGGACAATGAGCAGTTCTTC. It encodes CASSGTPLDNEQFF. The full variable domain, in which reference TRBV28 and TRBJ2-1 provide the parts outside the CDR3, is DVKVTQSSRYLVKRTGEKVFLECVQDMDHENMFWYRQDPGLGLRLIYFSYDVKMKEKGDIPEGYSVSREKKERFSLILESASTNQTSMYLCASSGTPLDNEQFFGPGTRLTVL.

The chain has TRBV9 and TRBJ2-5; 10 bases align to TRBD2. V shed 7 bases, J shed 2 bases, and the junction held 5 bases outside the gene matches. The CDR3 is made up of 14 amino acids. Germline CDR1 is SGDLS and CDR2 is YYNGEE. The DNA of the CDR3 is TGTGCCAGCGAAAGGACTAGCGGACAAGAGACCCAGTACTTC. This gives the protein CASERTSGQETQYF.

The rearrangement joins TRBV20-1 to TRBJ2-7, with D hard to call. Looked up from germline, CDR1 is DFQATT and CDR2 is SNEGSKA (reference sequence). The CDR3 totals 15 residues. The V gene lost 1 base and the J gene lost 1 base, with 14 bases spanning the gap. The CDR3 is CSARVRAGGSYEQYF. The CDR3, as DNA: TGCAGTGCTAGAGTTCGGGCAGGTGGATCCTACGAGCAGTACTTC.

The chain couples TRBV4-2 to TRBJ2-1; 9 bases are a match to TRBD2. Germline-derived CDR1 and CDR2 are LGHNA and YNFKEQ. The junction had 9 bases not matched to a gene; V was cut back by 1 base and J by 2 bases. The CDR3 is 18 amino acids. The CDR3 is CASSQVSGGGAAYNEQFF. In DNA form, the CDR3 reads TGTGCCAGCAGCCAAGTATCTGGCGGGGGGGCCGCCTACAATGAGCAGTTCTTC.

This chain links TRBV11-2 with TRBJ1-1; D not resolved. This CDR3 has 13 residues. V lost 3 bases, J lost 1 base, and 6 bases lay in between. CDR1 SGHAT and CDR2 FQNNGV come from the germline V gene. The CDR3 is CASSFTTNTEAFF. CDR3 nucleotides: TGTGCCAGCAGCTTTACAACGAACACTGAAGCTTTCTTT.

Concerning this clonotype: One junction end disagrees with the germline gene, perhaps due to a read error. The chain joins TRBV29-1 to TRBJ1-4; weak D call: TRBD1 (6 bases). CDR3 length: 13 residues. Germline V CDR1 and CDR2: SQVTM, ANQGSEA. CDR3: CSVQSTGNEKLSF. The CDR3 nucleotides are TGCAGCGTCCAATCGACAGGAAATGAAAAACTGTCTTTT.

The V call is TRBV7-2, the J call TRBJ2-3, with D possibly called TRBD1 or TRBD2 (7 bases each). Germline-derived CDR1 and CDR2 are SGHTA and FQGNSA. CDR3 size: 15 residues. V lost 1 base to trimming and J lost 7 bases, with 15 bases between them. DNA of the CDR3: TGTGCCAGCAGCTTAGGGCGGGGGACAGTGAATACGCAGTATTTT. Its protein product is CASSLGRGTVNTQYF.

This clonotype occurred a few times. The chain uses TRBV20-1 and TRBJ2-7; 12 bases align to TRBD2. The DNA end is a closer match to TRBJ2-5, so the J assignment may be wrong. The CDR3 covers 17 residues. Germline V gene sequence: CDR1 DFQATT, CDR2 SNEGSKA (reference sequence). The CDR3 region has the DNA TGCAGTGCTAGGGATGGACTAGCGGGGATGGTTGGGGAGACCCAGTACTTC. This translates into CSARDGLAGMVGETQYF.

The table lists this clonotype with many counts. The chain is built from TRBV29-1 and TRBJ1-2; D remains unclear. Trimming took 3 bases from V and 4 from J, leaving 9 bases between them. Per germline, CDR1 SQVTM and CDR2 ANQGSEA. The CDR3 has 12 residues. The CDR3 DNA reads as TGCAGCGTTGATCGGCTCTTCTATGGCTACACCTTC. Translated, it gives CSVDRLFYGYTF.